One and the same sample provided the 26 T cell receptor beta chains below, sequenced in a study of CD8 T cells in Susac syndrome. Random hexamers were used to reverse transcribe the RNA input (0.5 to 1 ug). One entry per CDR3 protein, called by TCRdb with MiXCR from the immunoSEQ multiplex PCR reads. This sample carries 180,000 or so distinct CDR3 sequences, 85% to 95% of them seen once, and the ten largest clones take 0.095% to 0.1%. Sequencing input: CD4+ T cells from PBMCs. All receptors derive from a human donor with Susac syndrome.

V and J are TRBV20-1 and TRBJ1-2; D is uncertain. The germline V and J ends were trimmed by 2 bases and 1 base, with 8 bases remaining between them. Germline assignment: CDR1 DFQATT and CDR2 SNEGSKA (reference sequence). The CDR3 runs to 13 residues. CDR3 region: CSARTAFNYGYTF. CDR3 nucleotides: TGCAGTGCTAGAACAGCGTTTAACTATGGCTACACCTTC.

The CDR3 protein is CASSFTDRGYTF. Written as DNA, the CDR3 is TGTGCCAGCAGCTTCACAGACCGGGGCTACACCTTC. The chain links TRBV7-2 to TRBJ1-2; D not resolved. Trimming left V 3 bases short and J 8 bases short, with 10 bases between. Germline loops: CDR1 SGHTA, CDR2 FQGNSA. The length of the CDR3 is 12 residues.

The rearrangement links TRBV3-1 to TRBJ1-1; no clear D. V lost 1 base and J 5 bases, leaving 11 bases between the germline ends. The germline V gene encodes CDR1 LGHDT and CDR2 YNNKEL (reference sequence). This CDR3 has 14 residues. In DNA, the CDR3 is TGTGCCAGCAGCCAAGGCCGCTTTGGAACTGAAGCTTTCTTT. Translated: CASSQGRFGTEAFF.

CDR3 coding DNA: TGTGCCAGCAGTTTATACGGCGCAACTAATGAAAAACTGTTTTTT. It yields the protein CASSLYGATNEKLFF. V usage is TRBV28 and J usage is TRBJ1-4; the D is unclear. The CDR3 length is 15 residues. CDR1 is MDHEN, CDR2 SYDVKM, per germline. The V and J ends lost 1 base and 0 bases respectively, with 6 bases between them. Full variable domain (rest looked up from reference TRBV28 and TRBJ1-4): DVKVTQSSRYLVKRTGEKVFLECVQDMDHENMFWYRQDPGLGLRLIYFSYDVKMKEKGDIPEGYSVSREKKERFSLILESASTNQTSMYLCASSLYGATNEKLFFGSGTQLSVL.

The V and J genes are TRBV29-1 and TRBJ1-2; D unresolved. Germline CDR1 is SQVTM and CDR2 is ANQGSEA. Trimming stripped 3 bases from V and 6 bases from J, with 14 bases between. This CDR3 spans 13 amino acids. CDR3 nucleotide sequence: TGCAGCGTTGAGGGAGGGATCGTCGATGGCTACACCTTC. This encodes CSVEGGIVDGYTF. Looking up the rest from reference TRBV29-1 and TRBJ1-2 gives the full variable domain: SAVISQKPSRDICQRGTSLTIQCQVDSQVTMMFWYRQQPGQSLTLIATANQGSEATYESGFVIDKFPISRPNLTFSTLTVSNMSPEDSSIYLCSVEGGIVDGYTFGSGTRLTVV.

This chain joins TRBV9 and TRBJ2-2; no clear D. Looked up from germline, CDR1 is SGDLS and CDR2 is YYNGEE. The CDR3 runs to 12 residues. V lost 3 bases and J 4 bases, leaving 4 bases between the germline ends. The CDR3 region is CASSGGTGELFF. For the CDR3, the DNA is TGTGCCAGCAGCGGAGGCACCGGGGAGCTGTTTTTT.

The V call is TRBV5-1, the J call TRBJ2-5; 7 nucleotides agree with TRBD1. CDR3 length: 13 residues. Germline V gives CDR1 SGHRS, CDR2 YFSETQ. After removal of 2 bases from V and 6 bases from J, the junction contained 4 bases not matched to a gene. The CDR3 spells CASSLGRGKTQYF. As DNA, the CDR3 is TGCGCCAGCAGCTTAGGCAGGGGGAAGACCCAGTACTTC.

The rearrangement joins TRBV20-1 to TRBJ1-1; a weak D match, TRBD1 (6 bases). Germline values: CDR1 DFQATT, CDR2 SNEGSKA (reference sequence). This CDR3 is built from 15 residues. With 1 base removed from V and 2 bases from J, the gap between germline ends came to 14 bases. The DNA for the CDR3 is TGCAGTGCTAGAGGAGGGGGGGGCCCAAACACTGAAGCTTTCTTT. This codes for CSARGGGGPNTEAFF.

The chain couples TRBV3-1 to TRBJ2-2, with a weak D call TRBD1 (5 bases). CDR1 and CDR2 (germline): LGHDT, YNNKEL (reference sequence). V was cut by 8 bases and J by 6 bases, with 16 bases left in between. The CDR3 runs to 14 residues. CDR3 DNA sequence: TGTGCCAGCCCCCCAGGGAATGGTTCCGGGGAGCTGTTTTTT. Translated: CASPPGNGSGELFF.

The chain employs TRBV6-4 and TRBJ2-7; TRBD1 agrees at 11 bases. J was trimmed by 3 bases and V by 5 bases; bases with no gene match: 6. Germline CDR1 reads MRHNA; CDR2 reads SNTAGT. The CDR3 totals 15 residues. CDR3 sequence reads: CASSPSGTGGYEQYF. Here the CDR3 DNA reads TGTGCCAGCAGTCCCTCCGGGACAGGGGGCTACGAGCAGTACTTC.

The gene calls are TRBV28 and TRBJ1-1, with a tentative D call TRBD1 (6 bases). The CDR3 has 12 amino acids. Trimming cost V 2 bases and J 8 bases, with 9 bases left between them. Germline V gene data show CDR1 as MDHEN and CDR2 as SYDVKM. In DNA form, the CDR3 reads TGTGCCAGCAGTTTACGGACAGCCGAAGCTTTCTTT. The encoded protein is CASSLRTAEAFF.

The sample holds a few counts of this clonotype. The CDR3 protein is CASSSGQGATGELFF. The CDR3 DNA reads TGTGCCAGCAGTTCCGGACAGGGAGCAACCGGGGAGCTGTTTTTT. The chain links TRBV6-2 or TRBV6-3 to TRBJ2-2; 8 nucleotides align to TRBD1. The CDR3 spans 15 residues. Trimming at V came to 4 bases and at J to 5 bases, leaving 6 bases not matched to a gene. Germline V gives CDR1 MNHEY, CDR2 SVGEGT.

V is TRBV20-1 and J is TRBJ2-3; no clear D gene. The length of the CDR3 is 15 residues. V was shortened by 1 base and J by 4 bases, with 15 bases between the two germline ends. Germline V lookup: CDR1 DFQATT, CDR2 SNEGSKA (reference sequence). Here the CDR3 DNA reads TGCAGTGCTAGAGCCCCCTTCGCGAAGTCAGATACGCAGTATTTT. This sequence encodes CSARAPFAKSDTQYF.

The chain combines TRBV6-2 or TRBV6-3 with TRBJ1-5, with 8 bases aligning to TRBD1. Germline V gene lookup returns CDR1 MNHEY and CDR2 SVGEGT. Trimming at V came to 8 bases and at J to 1 base, leaving 10 bases not matched to a gene. CDR3 length: 16 residues. DNA for the CDR3: TGTGCCAGCCACCATCAGGACAGGGTGAGCAATCAGCCCCAGCATTTT. It is translated as CASHHQDRVSNQPQHF.

The chain joins TRBV20-1 to TRBJ2-5; no definite D call. The CDR3 spans 14 residues. Germline V CDR1 and CDR2: DFQATT, SNEGSKA (reference sequence). Trimming removed 0 bases from V and 0 bases from J, with 8 bases in between. This CDR3 reads CSARDKKYQETQYF. The CDR3 bases are TGCAGTGCTAGAGATAAAAAATACCAAGAGACCCAGTACTTC.

The chain carries TRBV6-4 and TRBJ2-1; D is undetermined. Germline V gene sequence: CDR1 MRHNA, CDR2 SNTAGT. The CDR3 contains 13 residues. Trimming pared 3 bases from V and 4 bases from J, leaving 7 bases between. CDR3 loop: CASSEDTYNEQFF. CDR3 sequence (DNA): TGTGCCAGCAGTGAAGACACATACAATGAGCAGTTCTTC.

This chain links TRBV27 with TRBJ2-5, with D perhaps matching TRBD1 (6 bases). CDR1 and CDR2 from the germline V gene are MNHEY and SMNVEV (reference sequence). This CDR3 has 15 residues. V lost 3 bases and J lost 2, with 13 bases in between. The CDR3, as DNA: TGTGCCAGCAGTTTGGGCAGGGGAAGGCAAGAGACCCAGTACTTC. Its protein product is CASSLGRGRQETQYF.

This chain joins TRBV20-1 and TRBJ2-7; 7 bases fit TRBD2. Germline V gene sequence: CDR1 DFQATT, CDR2 SNEGSKA (reference sequence). This CDR3 has 16 amino acids. V was pared by 2 bases and J by 4 bases, with 14 bases of the junction left unmatched. CDR3 DNA sequence: TGCAGTGCTAGACCCGGCACCTTACCGGGACTATACGAGCAGTACTTC. It is translated as CSARPGTLPGLYEQYF.

V usage is TRBV10-3 and J usage is TRBJ2-1; maybe TRBD2 (5 bases). The V end lost 6 bases, the J end lost 7 bases, and 10 bases lay between the germline ends. Germline lookup yields CDR1 ENHRY and CDR2 SYGVKD. There are 12 residues in the CDR3. CDR3 sequence reads: CAISHGENEQFF. In DNA, the CDR3 is TGTGCCATCAGCCATGGGGAGAATGAGCAGTTCTTC.

This clonotype was observed once. The chain recombines TRBV29-1 with TRBJ1-2; maybe TRBD1 (6 bases). This CDR3 has 13 residues. From germline, CDR1 is SQVTM and CDR2 ANQGSEA. Trimming shortened V by 6 bases and J by 3 bases, and 14 bases separated the two germline ends. CDR3 in amino acids: CSVATYRDYGYTF. In DNA form, the CDR3 reads TGCAGCGTAGCAACTTACAGGGACTATGGCTACACCTTC.

V usage is TRBV28 and J usage is TRBJ2-5; 12 positions agree with TRBD2. CDR3 size: 14 residues. V was clipped by 8 bases and J by 5 bases; unmatched bases: 6. Germline values: CDR1 MDHEN, CDR2 SYDVKM. CDR3 sequence reads: CASATSGSWETQYF. The CDR3 nucleotides are TGTGCCAGCGCGACTAGCGGGAGCTGGGAGACCCAGTACTTC. The entire variable domain, with the rest obtained from reference TRBV28 and TRBJ2-5, is as follows: DVKVTQSSRYLVKRTGEKVFLECVQDMDHENMFWYRQDPGLGLRLIYFSYDVKMKEKGDIPEGYSVSREKKERFSLILESASTNQTSMYLCASATSGSWETQYFGPGTRLLVL.

This chain joins TRBV2 and TRBJ2-7; tentatively, D is TRBD1 (6 bases). The germline V and J ends were trimmed by 4 bases and 5 bases, with 21 bases remaining between them. Germline loops: CDR1 SNHLY, CDR2 FYNNEI. The CDR3 is 16 amino acids. The CDR3 sequence: CASSARRTVPGDEQYF. In nucleotides, the CDR3 is TGTGCCAGCAGTGCACGTCGGACAGTACCAGGGGACGAGCAGTACTTC.

The sample holds one count of this clonotype. The rearrangement links TRBV20-1 to TRBJ1-2; D call uncertain. Germline lookup yields CDR1 DFQATT and CDR2 SNEGSKA (reference sequence). Trimming removed 3 bases from V and 4 bases from J, with 15 bases in between. The CDR3 covers 14 residues. CDR3 DNA: TGCAGTGCTAGTCAGCTGGAGGGTGGCTATGGCTACACCTTC. It specifies CSASQLEGGYGYTF.

This clonotype was seen just once. The gene calls are TRBV20-1 and TRBJ2-1; the D gene is possibly TRBD1 (6 bases). Looked up from germline, CDR1 is DFQATT and CDR2 is SNEGSKA (reference sequence). The CDR3 extends over 14 amino acids. The V gene lost 2 bases and the J gene lost 0 bases, with 8 bases spanning the gap. The CDR3, as DNA: TGCAGTGCTAGATCCAGGGGCTCCTACAATGAGCAGTTCTTC. Protein: CSARSRGSYNEQFF.

V and J are TRBV5-1 and TRBJ2-3; D perhaps matches TRBD1 (5 bases). V lost 4 bases and J lost 1, with 10 bases in between. Germline V gene sequence: CDR1 SGHRS, CDR2 YFSETQ. The CDR3 loop spans 14 amino acids. CDR3 region: CASSQLTGTDTQYF. CDR3 sequence (DNA): TGCGCCAGCAGCCAACTGACAGGCACAGATACGCAGTATTTT.

The chain couples TRBV18 to TRBJ2-5; D call uncertain. This CDR3 is 11 amino acids long. V dropped 3 bases and J dropped 4 bases, with 3 bases sitting between them. From germline, CDR1 is KGHSH and CDR2 LQKENI. The CDR3 protein is CASSPRETQYF. The CDR3 DNA sequence: TGTGCCAGCTCACCTCGAGAGACCCAGTACTTC.